One sample yielded the 30 T cell receptor beta chains listed below, sequenced in a study of cytomegalovirus exposure and HLA in healthy donors. The study ran its PCR with 60 Vbeta and 13 Jbeta primers. Libraries were prepared by immunoSEQ multiplex PCR; TCRdb keeps only in-frame clonotypes and omits some of them. This table has approximately 73,000 clones, less than 75% appearing once. The sequenced sample consisted of PBMCs. These receptors were collected from a man aged 25 to 40 in good health and CMV-seropositive.

This clone was seen a handful of times. CDR3 region: CASSSGGETQYF. CDR3 DNA sequence: TGTGCCAGTAGCTCAGGGGGGGAGACCCAGTACTTC. V usage is TRBV19 and J usage is TRBJ2-5, with a possible D match to TRBD1 (7 bases). This CDR3 spans 12 amino acids. CDR1 LNHDA and CDR2 SQIVND come from the germline V gene (reference sequence). Trimming cost V 6 bases and J 5 bases, with 10 bases left between them.

The chain recombines TRBV28 with TRBJ1-2; 7 bases agree with TRBD1. Germline CDR1 and CDR2: MDHEN and SYDVKM. The CDR3 covers 17 residues. V lost 7 bases to trimming and J lost 3 bases; unmatched junction nucleotides: 17. The CDR3 bases are TGTGCCAGCATTAAGGACAGGCGAGGCGGATATCACTATGGCTACACCTTC. Its protein is CASIKDRRGGYHYGYTF.

J is TRBJ2-4 and V is TRBV21-1; the D call of TRBD1 is as the table states it, not checked on the DNA. TRBV21-1 is shown as a pseudogene. The CDR3 covers 13 residues. CDR3 sequence (DNA): TGTGCCACTTCCGGGACAGAGAAAAACATTCAGTACTTC. Translation gives CATSGTEKNIQYF.

This clone was detected only a few times. The chain is built from TRBV28 and TRBJ2-7; a possible D gene is TRBD2 (5 bases). The germline V gene encodes CDR1 MDHEN and CDR2 SYDVKM. Trimming shortened V by 4 bases and J by 0 bases, and 10 bases separated the two germline ends. CDR3 length: 14 residues. CDR3 in DNA: TGTGCCAGCAGTTACCCGGGGATCTCCTACGAGCAGTACTTC. As protein: CASSYPGISYEQYF. Full variable domain (outside the CDR3, taken from reference TRBV28 and TRBJ2-7): DVKVTQSSRYLVKRTGEKVFLECVQDMDHENMFWYRQDPGLGLRLIYFSYDVKMKEKGDIPEGYSVSREKKERFSLILESASTNQTSMYLCASSYPGISYEQYFGPGTRLTVT.

This clone was observed a single time. The V and J genes are TRBV29-1 and TRBJ1-1; D is unresolved. Germline V gene data show CDR1 as SQVTM and CDR2 as ANQGSEA. The V end lost 1 base, the J end lost 2 bases, and 8 bases lay between the germline ends. There are 13 residues in the CDR3. DNA of the CDR3: TGCAGCGTTGAAGCGTCCGTCAACACTGAAGCTTTCTTT. It codes for CSVEASVNTEAFF.

Concerning this clone itself: The same CDR3 also results from other DNA sequences found in this sample. The chain uses TRBV7-9 and TRBJ1-2; 7 nucleotides align to TRBD1. There are 14 residues in the CDR3. Germline CDR1 SEHNR, CDR2 FQNEAQ (reference sequence). Trimming at V came to 0 bases and at J to 8 bases, leaving 6 bases not matched to a gene. The CDR3 protein is CASSLAGGSNGYTF. CDR3 in DNA: TGTGCCAGCAGCTTAGCAGGGGGCTCGAACGGCTACACCTTC.

V gene TRBV5-6 combines with J gene TRBJ2-1, with 11 bases lining up with TRBD2. This CDR3 is 17 amino acids long. The trim removed 0 bases at V and 2 bases at J, leaving 4 bases unmatched. Germline V lookup: CDR1 SGHDT, CDR2 YYEEEE. CDR3 sequence (DNA): TGTGCCAGCAGCTTGGAGTTAGCGGGAGGGCCCTACAATGAGCAGTTCTTC. This encodes CASSLELAGGPYNEQFF.

By its share, this clone is medium-sized. V usage is TRBV6-5 and J usage is TRBJ2-2; a possible D gene is TRBD1 (6 bases). The CDR3 runs to 16 residues. V gave up 2 bases and J gave up 5 bases, with 15 bases separating them. Germline values: CDR1 MNHEY, CDR2 SVGAGI. CDR3 sequence reads: CASSYGRGTLTGELFF. The CDR3 region has the DNA TGTGCCAGCAGTTACGGCAGGGGAACGTTAACCGGGGAGCTGTTTTTT.

This CDR3 reads CASSLWSGDTEAFF. As DNA, the CDR3 is TGTGCCAGCAGTTTATGGTCAGGGGACACTGAAGCTTTCTTT. The chain recombines TRBV28 with TRBJ1-1, with D possibly being TRBD1 (6 bases). The germline CDR1 and CDR2 sequences are MDHEN and SYDVKM. The CDR3 is made up of 14 amino acids. The V gene lost 0 bases and the J gene lost 3 bases, with 8 bases spanning the gap.

This clone was observed a handful of times. This chain connects TRBV5-1 to TRBJ2-5, with D possibly matching TRBD1 (5 bases). Judging by the DNA end, TRBJ2-7 fits better; the J call may be wrong. The CDR3 extends over 14 amino acids. Germline CDR1 reads SGHRS; CDR2 reads YFSETQ. The CDR3 loop reads CASSFSPAGNEQYF. The DNA of the CDR3 is TGCGCCAGCAGCTTTTCTCCGGCAGGGAACGAGCAGTACTTC.

The sample holds a few counts of this clone. This sequence joins TRBV12-5 and TRBJ2-5; a possible D gene is TRBD2 (5 bases). Trimming took off 2 bases at V and 2 bases at J, with 9 bases between the two ends. This CDR3 is 14 amino acids long. Germline CDR1 and CDR2: LGHNT and FRNRAP. The CDR3 coding sequence is TGTGCTAGTGGTTTGATCCCGGGACAAGAGACCCAGTACTTC. Translation: CASGLIPGQETQYF.

The J gene is TRBJ2-7, the V gene TRBV11-3; D remains unclear. Trimming removed 5 bases from V and 6 bases from J, with 17 bases in between. The length of the CDR3 is 14 residues. Germline V gene data show CDR1 as SGHNT and CDR2 as YENEEA. The DNA of the CDR3 is TGTGCCAGCAGCCCGGTGGGCGCCAACCCCGAGCAGTACTTC. Translation gives CASSPVGANPEQYF. Variable domain in full (rest from reference TRBV11-3 and TRBJ2-7): EAGVVQSPRYKIIEKKQPVAFWCNPISGHNTLYWYLQNLGQGPELLIRYENEEAVDDSQLPKDRFSAERLKGVDSTLKIQPAELGDSAVYLCASSPVGANPEQYFGPGTRLTVT.

With regard to this clone: A junction end diverges from the germline sequence, so it may reflect a read error. J is TRBJ2-3 and V is TRBV5-1, with D possibly matching TRBD2 (5 bases). CDR1 SGHRS and CDR2 YFSETQ come from the germline V gene. The CDR3 contains 15 residues. The CDR3 sequence: CASSFSGSGTDTQYF. CDR3 coding DNA: TGCGCCAGCAGCTTTTCGGGGTCCGGCACGGATACGCAGTATTTT.

CDR3 coding DNA: TGCGCCAGCAGCGCGGACAGGGGTGTCCAAGAGACCCAGTACTTC. This translates into CASSADRGVQETQYF. The chain has TRBV5-1 and TRBJ2-5, with 9 nucleotides matching TRBD1. CDR3 length equals 15 residues. Germline V gives CDR1 SGHRS, CDR2 YFSETQ. The trim removed 4 bases at V and 1 base at J, leaving 5 bases unmatched.

The chain employs TRBV6-5 and TRBJ1-1; D gene unclear. The CDR3 runs 15 residues. Germline loops: CDR1 MNHEY, CDR2 SVGAGI. Trimming pared 0 bases from V and 1 base from J, leaving 9 bases between. The CDR3: CASSYSELPNTEAFF. CDR3 bases: TGTGCCAGCAGTTACTCGGAGTTGCCGAACACTGAAGCTTTCTTT.

The CDR3 loop is CAISESIRTSGQETQYF. The CDR3 DNA reads TGTGCCATCAGTGAGTCGATTCGGACTAGCGGACAAGAGACCCAGTACTTC. The genes are TRBV10-3 and TRBJ2-5; 10 positions match TRBD2. Trimming at V came to 0 bases and at J to 2 bases, leaving 6 bases not matched to a gene. Germline V gene data show CDR1 as ENHRY and CDR2 as SYGVKD. CDR3 length equals 17 residues.

This clone occurred a few times. The V call is TRBV14, the J call TRBJ1-2; 7 nucleotides align to TRBD1. V was clipped by 5 bases and J by 6 bases; unmatched bases: 6. The CDR3 extends over 13 amino acids. CDR1 is SGHDN and CDR2 is FVKESK in the germline V gene. CDR3 coding DNA: TGTGCCAGCAGCACCCGGAGGGGGCATGGCTACACCTTC. It codes for CASSTRRGHGYTF.

The rearrangement uses TRBV7-3 and TRBJ1-1, with a tentative D call TRBD1 (5 bases). CDR3 length: 14 amino acids. The germline CDR1 and CDR2 sequences are SGHTA and FQGTGA. Trimming removed 6 bases at V and 0 bases at J, with 11 bases between. CDR3 region: CASRPTEMNTEAFF. In DNA, the CDR3 is TGTGCCAGCAGGCCGACAGAGATGAACACTGAAGCTTTCTTT.

This chain uses TRBV19 with TRBJ1-1, with D unclear. The V end lost 5 bases, the J end lost 3 bases, and 7 bases lay between the germline ends. Germline CDR1 LNHDA, CDR2 SQIVND (reference sequence). The CDR3 sequence is 12 residues long. The CDR3 sequence is CASSFRDTEAFF. DNA of the CDR3: TGTGCCAGTAGTTTTCGGGACACTGAAGCTTTCTTT.

This chain links TRBV19 with TRBJ2-1, with D perhaps matching TRBD2 (6 bases). The CDR3 is 14 residues long. The V end was cut by 3 bases, the J end by 10 bases, with 16 bases between. The germline V gene has CDR1 LNHDA and CDR2 SQIVND (reference sequence). The CDR3 protein is CASSIPRDSGEQFF. Written as DNA, the CDR3 is TGTGCCAGTAGTATCCCTCGGGACTCGGGGGAGCAGTTCTTC.

The V and J genes are TRBV4-2 and TRBJ2-6; the match to TRBD1 covers 12 bases. The V segment lost 3 bases and the J segment 3 bases; nucleotides outside the gene matches: 9. This CDR3 region has 19 residues. The germline gives CDR1 LGHNA, CDR2 YNFKEQ. DNA for the CDR3: TGTGCCAGCAGCCAGGGGACAGGGGGCCCCTTAGGTGGGGCCAACGTCCTGACTTTC. Translated: CASSQGTGGPLGGANVLTF.

The chain uses TRBV9 and TRBJ1-4; 7 bases map to TRBD1. V trimming: 4 bases; J trimming: 8 bases; junction bases outside the gene matches: 8. The CDR3 sequence is 14 residues long. Germline CDR1 is SGDLS and CDR2 is YYNGEE. The CDR3: CASSFTGDGEKLFF. The CDR3 DNA is TGTGCCAGCAGCTTCACAGGGGATGGGGAAAAACTGTTTTTT.

V usage is TRBV9 and J usage is TRBJ2-7; 7 nucleotides agree with TRBD1. V trimming: 0 bases; J trimming: 3 bases; junction bases outside the gene matches: 3. This CDR3 is 14 amino acids long. CDR1 and CDR2 (germline): SGDLS, YYNGEE. The CDR3 DNA reads TGTGCCAGCAGCGTAGAGGGACAGAACTACGAGCAGTACTTC. This sequence encodes CASSVEGQNYEQYF.

The chain carries TRBV5-1 and TRBJ2-3; tentative D call: TRBD2 (5 bases). V gave up 7 bases and J gave up 4 bases, with 16 bases separating them. Germline V gives CDR1 SGHRS, CDR2 YFSETQ. This CDR3 is 14 amino acids long. The CDR3 spells CASSGGQAADTQYF. As DNA, the CDR3 is TGCGCCAGCTCAGGAGGCCAGGCGGCAGATACGCAGTATTTT.

The gene calls are TRBV25-1 and TRBJ2-7, with 8 bases fitting TRBD1. V trimming: 4 bases; J trimming: 3 bases; junction bases outside the gene matches: 5. The CDR3 is 14 amino acids. Germline V gene data show CDR1 as MGHDK and CDR2 as SYGVNS. In nucleotides, the CDR3 is TGTGCCAGCAGTGCCCCAGGGGGCCTCTACGAGCAGTACTTC. This encodes CASSAPGGLYEQYF.

This chain uses TRBV13 with TRBJ2-7; 8 positions match TRBD1. Germline V gene lookup returns CDR1 PRHDT and CDR2 FYEKMQ (reference sequence). The CDR3 extends over 14 amino acids. J gave up 3 bases and V 1 base, and 2 bases lay outside the gene matches. DNA of the CDR3: TGTGCCAGCAGCTTAGCAGGGGGCGGCTACGAGCAGTACTTC. It codes for CASSLAGGGYEQYF.

This clone was seen only a few times. This chain links TRBV27 with TRBJ1-4, with TRBD1 as a possible D gene (6 bases). CDR1 and CDR2 (germline): MNHEY, SMNVEV (reference sequence). The CDR3 is 14 residues long. The V gene lost 3 bases and the J gene lost 7 bases, with 12 bases spanning the gap. CDR3 in amino acids: CASSFVSRGEKLFF. CDR3 nucleotide sequence: TGTGCCAGCAGTTTCGTCTCCAGGGGTGAAAAACTGTTTTTT.

The V and J genes are TRBV29-1 and TRBJ2-3, with 8 bases aligning to TRBD2. The germline V gene has CDR1 SQVTM and CDR2 ANQGSEA. The V segment lost 5 bases and the J segment 5 bases; nucleotides outside the gene matches: 18. CDR3 length equals 17 residues. CDR3: CSVRNRSSGPKGDTQYF. The CDR3 bases are TGCAGCGTTAGGAACAGGTCTAGCGGGCCAAAGGGAGATACGCAGTATTTT.

In this sample, this clone turned up once. The chain employs TRBV5-1 and TRBJ1-3; no definite D call. Germline assignment: CDR1 SGHRS and CDR2 YFSETQ. V was pared by 0 bases and J by 4 bases, with 8 bases between. CDR3 length: 14 amino acids. DNA of the CDR3: TGCGCCAGCAGCTTGGTGGGCTACGGAAACACCATATATTTT. Residues: CASSLVGYGNTIYF.

The V and J genes are TRBV5-1 and TRBJ2-7; 8 bases fit TRBD1. The germline V gene has CDR1 SGHRS and CDR2 YFSETQ. V gave up 4 bases and J gave up 2 bases; unmatched junction bases: 8. The CDR3 has 15 amino acids. CDR3 sequence: CASSGQGIKAYEQYF. CDR3 DNA sequence: TGCGCCAGCAGCGGACAGGGAATAAAGGCCTACGAGCAGTACTTC.